The clone carrying this T cell receptor (beta chain) occurred a few times. Its antigen is unknown. Combining iRepertoire HTBI primers with Arm-PCR of CDR3 regions, the authors built TCR beta libraries. In the authors' workflow: Identification of gene segments yielded more than 60 TRBV and roughly 15 TRBJ across samples. TCRdb re-called the multiplex PCR reads with MiXCR, one entry per CDR3 protein. The V and J calls, along with clone size, are taken from TCRdb and not from the paper's own processing. The table includes hundreds of thousands of distinct CDR3 sequences, about 22% detected once. The time point is: persistent/refractory GD, antithyroid drugs over 5 years with positive TRAb. PBMC-derived RNA was used for the TCR library. This record comes from a study of regulatory T cells in long-lasting Graves disease. In germline, CDR1 is SQVTM, CDR2 ANQGSEA. This CDR3 region has 12 residues. Findings and caveats of the study: Among persistent patients, a larger number of public clonotypes were shared (around 2,700) than among newly diagnosed patients (just over 950).

This TCR was sampled from a female donor with Graves disease. This sequence joins TRBV29-1 and TRBJ2-2; D tentatively fits TRBD1 or TRBD2 (5 bases each). The sequencing here drew on peripheral blood mononuclear cells (PBMCs), taken when the disease was refractory, from a patient treated with antithyroid drugs. This chain's CDR3 is CNALGDTGELFF. The CDR3 region has the DNA TGCAACGCCCTGGGGGACACCGGGGAGCTGTTTTTT.